A single T cell receptor (beta chain) is shown here with its context. Its cognate antigen has yet to be identified. No qualities accompany the bases; no much larger clone lies one base away. TCRbeta CDR3 regions were amplified from genomic DNA by means of the immunoSEQ Assay, a bias-controlled multiplex PCR. On the authors' methods: Nucleated cell counts per sample were estimated from amplification of reference gene primers within the assay. To quantify the absolute abundance of each unique TCRbeta CDR3 rearrangement, sequence reads were collapsed and filtered. For each sample, productive Simpson clonality was calculated as the square root of Simpson's diversity index across productive rearrangements. In TCRdb, the immuneACCESS table is reduced to in-frame sequences with V and J assigned. These tables do not hold every clone; where another copy was compared, an unresolved V gene accounts for under half, and the others remain unexplained. V, J and clone size were drawn from that table, and D and trimming were deduced from the DNA. The sample includes a few hundred thousand clones, with more than 75% observed a single time. More than 9% of the sample belongs to the ten largest clones.

This specimen belongs to a study of blood T cell repertoires in COVID-19 (dated by TCRdb to about 2020). In the study overall: Samples covering the acute and convalescent phases of COVID-19 were provided by collaborators in the United States, Italy and Spain. The prospective study material was composed of cDNA or gDNA derived from T cells, B-cell-depleted T cells, or PBMCs. The dataset comprised deeply sampled blood TCRbeta repertoires from subjects exposed to, actively infected with, or recovered from COVID-19. A freely available public database, intended as a resource for researchers studying the immune response to SARS-CoV-2, is where the repertoires were released. The samples were drawn from two sources: the first 160 participants of the ongoing ImmuneRACE study, and some 1,300 subjects contributed by 6 global collaborators. Nearly every sample came with metadata listing a de-identified subject ID, COVID-19 status, age in years and sex. Where available, HLA class I and class II types were taken from metadata supplied by the sample provider and were not determined by assay-based typing. The paper's findings and limits, for the study overall: The quantity of clinical and demographic metadata differed by source and by participant and was supplied without curation.

In the prospective study, participants were about 18 to 89 years old, resided in 20 to 30 geographic areas of the United States, and were enrolled through a virtual design. To assign participants to cohorts, the prospective study relied on clinical history that participants themselves reported in a screening survey and a study questionnaire. ImmuneRACE Cohort 3 recovered participants were defined by two consecutive negative NP/OP PCR tests, healthcare professional clearance, or symptom resolution. Mobile phlebotomists in the prospective study collected whole blood, serum and a nasopharyngeal or oropharyngeal swab from every participant. Participants in the prospective study had the option to provide additional blood draws and questionnaires over a roughly 2-month period. Before DNA extraction, prospective study blood samples were shipped either frozen or at room temperature. The CDR3, cysteine through phenylalanine, is 15 amino acids long. Only CDR3 DNA is held: 45 bases, read in frame from base 1. V trim: 4 bases; J trim: 3 bases; unmatched bases: 6. Via the germline V gene, CDR1 is SGHRS and CDR2 YFSETQ.

Specimen: PBMCs or T cells enriched from blood (not recorded which). The sequence was obtained from a woman aged 18-29 years who had recovered from COVID-19. Recombination connected TRBV5-1 to TRBJ2-3, with 9 bases matching TRBD1. The CDR3 amino acid sequence is: CASSLQGATTDTQYF. In nucleotides, the sequence is TGCGCCAGCAGCCTACAGGGGGCTACTACAGATACGCAGTATTTT.